This TCR beta chain was sequenced in a study of blood T cell repertoires in COVID-19. Only in-frame clones appear in the TCRdb table, and some are missing; sequencing was by immunoSEQ multiplex PCR. The sample consists of 65,000 or so clones, more than 65% of them appearing once. V gave up 1 base and J gave up 5 bases, with 15 bases separating them. Germline V gives CDR1 SGDLS, CDR2 YYNGEE. This CDR3 contains 15 residues. V usage is TRBV9 and J usage is TRBJ1-1; D unresolved. The source of this sequence is a woman in her 70s with acute or convalescent COVID-19. Sequenced input: peripheral blood. CDR3 sequence (DNA): TGTGCCAGCAGCGTATGGGCGGGAGAGGAGACTGAAGCTTTCTTT. As protein: CASSVWAGEETEAFF.